Shown below are 25 T cell receptor beta chains from a single sample sequenced in a study of CD8 T cells in ankylosing spondylitis. Their specific antigens are unknown. TCRdb processed the 5' RACE reads anew with MiXCR; each CDR3 protein has one entry. In the table there are under 950,000 distinct CDR3 sequences, roughly 19% of which are singletons. Study-level findings and limits: About 8 highly homologous variants made up a TCR beta motif, and this motif appeared characteristic of ankylosing spondylitis blood.

Source material: blood, either unsorted or a sorted T cell fraction (not recorded which). Source of these receptors: a male donor with ankylosing spondylitis.

In this sample, this clonotype turned up a few times. V and J are TRBV29-1 and TRBJ2-1; TRBD2 matches at 10 bases. This CDR3 spans 17 amino acids. Germline CDR1 and CDR2: SQVTM and ANQGSEA. The junction had 10 bases not matched to a gene; V was cut back by 2 bases and J by 3 bases. CDR3 residues: CSVEILAGHPFYNEQFF. The CDR3 region has the DNA TGCAGCGTTGAAATACTAGCGGGGCACCCTTTCTACAATGAGCAGTTCTTC.

This chain connects TRBV11-3 to TRBJ1-2; D may be TRBD1 (5 bases). Per the germline V gene, CDR1 is SGHNT and CDR2 is YENEEA. This CDR3 has 15 amino acids. Trimming removed 4 bases at V and 0 bases at J, with 12 bases between. In DNA form, the CDR3 reads TGTGCCAGCAGCTCCGGGGGTGGTTCTAACTATGGCTACACCTTC. Translation: CASSSGGGSNYGYTF.

The chain couples TRBV12-3 or TRBV12-4 to TRBJ2-7, with D hard to call. The ends were cut back, 5 bases at V and 0 bases at J, with 20 bases in the middle. The CDR3 runs 17 residues. The DNA for the CDR3 is TGTGCCAGCAGTACCTTCCCCCCAGGCGTGAGCTCCTACGAGCAGTACTTC. It encodes CASSTFPPGVSSYEQYF.

This clonotype has only a few counts. The rearrangement links TRBV30 to TRBJ2-1; the D gene is possibly TRBD1 (5 bases). From germline, CDR1 is GTSNPN and CDR2 SVGIG (reference sequence). The V gene lost 4 bases and the J gene lost 4 bases, with 17 bases spanning the gap. The CDR3 sequence is 15 residues long. CDR3 DNA sequence: TGTGCCTGGAATTCTATAGCAGGGTTTTACAATGAGCAGTTCTTC. As protein: CAWNSIAGFYNEQFF. Full variable domain (remainder filled in from reference TRBV30 and TRBJ2-1): SQTIHQWPATLVQPVGSPLSLECTVEGTSNPNLYWYRQAAGRGLQLLFYSVGIGQISSEVPQNLSASRPQDRQFILSSKKLLLSDSGFYLCAWNSIAGFYNEQFFGPGTRLTVL.

This clonotype was recorded a few times. This chain uses TRBV12-3 or TRBV12-4 with TRBJ2-2; D may be TRBD2 (6 bases). Deletions cut 1 base from V and 4 bases from J, with 10 bases between. This CDR3 has 15 amino acids. CDR3 sequence: CASSLDGGVTGELFF. The CDR3, as DNA: TGTGCCAGCAGTTTAGACGGAGGGGTCACCGGGGAGCTGTTTTTT.

The chain has TRBV5-1 and TRBJ1-3; D possibly corresponds to TRBD1 (6 bases). This CDR3 region has 15 residues. Germline CDR1 and CDR2: SGHRS and YFSETQ. Trimming stripped 0 bases from V and 8 bases from J, with 15 bases between. The CDR3 DNA is TGCGCCAGCAGCTTGGCGAACAGGGCGTCCGACACCATATATTTT. This encodes CASSLANRASDTIYF.

This clonotype was found a few times. This chain uses TRBV28 with TRBJ1-2; 7 positions agree with TRBD1. The CDR3 spans 16 residues. Germline CDR1 and CDR2: MDHEN and SYDVKM. J lost 2 bases, V lost 4 bases, and 10 bases had no gene match. CDR3 in amino acids: CASSSPFPGQNYGYTF. The CDR3 coding sequence is TGTGCCAGCAGTTCTCCTTTTCCGGGACAGAACTATGGCTACACCTTC.

This clonotype was counted a few times. In nucleotides, the CDR3 is TGTGCCACGGACAGGGGGCGTTTTGGTGGCGGTGAAGCTTTCTTT. The encoded protein is CATDRGRFGGGEAFF. The chain uses TRBV6-1 and TRBJ1-1, with 11 bases identical to TRBD1. The CDR3 totals 15 residues. With 10 bases clipped from V and 7 bases from J, the junction kept 14 bases outside the gene matches. The germline gives CDR1 MNHNS, CDR2 SASEGT.

Many counts were recorded for this clonotype. The gene calls are TRBV5-5 and TRBJ2-5; TRBD1 is a possible D gene (5 bases). Trimming took off 8 bases at V and 1 base at J, with 12 bases between the two ends. This CDR3 is 13 amino acids long. In germline, CDR1 is SGHKS, CDR2 YYEKEE (reference sequence). The CDR3: CASSRQSQETQYF. The CDR3 DNA sequence: TGTGCCAGTTCGAGACAGTCCCAAGAGACCCAGTACTTC.

CDR3 in amino acids: CSVRQGFGTDTQYF. CDR3 sequence (DNA): TGCAGCGTGCGACAGGGGTTTGGCACAGATACGCAGTATTTT. The rearrangement links TRBV29-1 to TRBJ2-3; TRBD1 matches at 8 bases. Germline-derived CDR1 and CDR2 are SQVTM and ANQGSEA. This CDR3 has 14 residues. Trimming cost V 6 bases and J 1 base; bases outside gene matches: 6.

The chain combines TRBV20-1 with TRBJ2-1; TRBD2 matches at 7 bases. V was pared by 3 bases and J by 6 bases, with 11 bases of the junction left unmatched. Germline V lookup: CDR1 DFQATT, CDR2 SNEGSKA (reference sequence). There are 15 residues in the CDR3. The CDR3 nucleotides read TGCAGTGCTAGGGAAACCCAGCGGGGCCTCAATGAGCAGTTCTTC. Amino acid sequence: CSARETQRGLNEQFF.

The J gene is TRBJ2-1, the V gene TRBV5-4, with 7 positions matching TRBD2. The CDR3 extends over 17 amino acids. V was pared by 4 bases and J by 1 base, with 11 bases of the junction left unmatched. Looked up from germline, CDR1 is SGHNT and CDR2 is YYREEE (reference sequence). The CDR3 region is CASSAGGAGRSYNEQFF. The CDR3 nucleotides read TGTGCCAGCAGCGCCGGGGGAGCGGGGAGATCCTACAATGAGCAGTTCTTC.

This rearrangement joins TRBV20-1 to TRBJ2-5; D is uncertain. The germline V gene encodes CDR1 DFQATT and CDR2 SNEGSKA (reference sequence). This CDR3 has 13 amino acids. V was cut by 0 bases and J by 5 bases, with 10 bases left in between. The CDR3 DNA follows: TGCAGTGCTAGAGATCACGCCCACGAGACCCAGTACTTC. This sequence encodes CSARDHAHETQYF.

In its sample, this clonotype was seen many times. The rearrangement links TRBV4-1 to TRBJ2-1, with 15 bases that match TRBD2. The CDR3 spans 18 residues. Germline V gives CDR1 MGHRA, CDR2 YSYEKL. V gave up 0 bases and J gave up 7 bases; unmatched junction bases: 7. The CDR3 spells CASSQDGTSGGMENEQFF. The CDR3 DNA is TGCGCCAGCAGCCAAGACGGGACTAGCGGGGGGATGGAGAATGAGCAGTTCTTC.

In its sample, this clonotype was seen a few times. The rearrangement links TRBV6-5 to TRBJ1-1; no definite D call. Trimming pared 0 bases from V and 3 bases from J, leaving 8 bases between. The CDR3 runs 14 residues. Germline lookup yields CDR1 MNHEY and CDR2 SVGAGI. CDR3 loop: CASSYSRGYTEAFF. CDR3 sequence (DNA): TGTGCCAGCAGTTACTCGAGAGGGTACACTGAAGCTTTCTTT.

The genes are TRBV4-1 and TRBJ2-1; the match to TRBD1 covers 9 bases. The CDR3 runs to 15 residues. J lost 6 bases, V lost 0 bases, and 3 bases had no gene match. Per germline, CDR1 MGHRA and CDR2 YSYEKL. The CDR3 is CASSQEGTGLNEQFF. CDR3 coding DNA: TGCGCCAGCAGCCAAGAAGGGACAGGGCTCAATGAGCAGTTCTTC.

This clonotype was seen more than once but under ten times. V gene TRBV10-3 combines with J gene TRBJ1-2, with TRBD1 as a possible D gene (6 bases). Germline V CDR1 and CDR2: ENHRY, SYGVKD. The ends were cut back, 3 bases at V and 8 bases at J, with 19 bases in the middle. The CDR3 loop spans 15 amino acids. In DNA form, the CDR3 reads TGTGCCATCAGTGATTCGGGGGCCCCAGTCATCGGCTACACCTTC. Its translation: CAISDSGAPVIGYTF.

This clonotype was counted between two and nine times. V is TRBV12-3 or TRBV12-4 and J is TRBJ1-6, with 7 bases fitting TRBD1. The CDR3 totals 13 residues. V gave up 11 bases and J gave up 9 bases; unmatched junction bases: 10. The CDR3 loop is CADSGTVLSPLHF. The CDR3 bases are TGTGCCGATTCCGGGACAGTTCTTTCACCCCTCCACTTT.

This chain connects TRBV2 to TRBJ1-5; 7 bases fit TRBD1. V lost 0 bases to trimming and J lost 5 bases; unmatched junction nucleotides: 1. From germline, CDR1 is SNHLY and CDR2 FYNNEI. The CDR3 covers 14 residues. The CDR3, as DNA: TGTGCCAGCAGTGAAGCTACAGGGGATCAGCCCCAGCATTTT. Its translation is CASSEATGDQPQHF.

The V and J genes are TRBV20-1 and TRBJ1-1, with D hard to call. The CDR3 loop spans 13 amino acids. V lost 3 bases to trimming and J lost 1 base, with 9 bases between them. Looked up from germline, CDR1 is DFQATT and CDR2 is SNEGSKA (reference sequence). This CDR3 is CSARVISNTEAFF. CDR3 nucleotide sequence: TGCAGTGCTAGGGTGATTTCGAACACTGAAGCTTTCTTT.

This chain joins TRBV7-9 and TRBJ1-1; 9 bases match TRBD1. With 6 bases clipped from V and 1 base from J, the junction kept 6 bases outside the gene matches. The CDR3 is 15 amino acids. Germline V gene lookup returns CDR1 SEHNR and CDR2 FQNEAQ (reference sequence). DNA for the CDR3: TGTGCCAGCAGGCCTCCGGGACAGGGGAACACTGAAGCTTTCTTT. Amino acid sequence: CASRPPGQGNTEAFF.

This clonotype has just a few counts. This chain uses TRBV20-1 with TRBJ2-2, with 7 positions matching TRBD2. Per the germline V gene, CDR1 is DFQATT and CDR2 is SNEGSKA (reference sequence). This CDR3 spans 15 amino acids. V shed 0 bases and J 4 bases; nucleotides not matched to a gene: 5. The CDR3 bases are TGCAGTGCTAGAGATAGGCGGGGGAGCACCGGGGAGCTGTTTTTT. Its protein product is CSARDRRGSTGELFF.

This clonotype turned up a few times. This chain links TRBV5-1 with TRBJ2-7; TRBD2 is a possible D gene (5 bases). This CDR3 is built from 15 residues. Germline CDR1 is SGHRS and CDR2 is YFSETQ. Trimming left V 2 bases short and J 0 bases short, with 12 bases between. CDR3 bases: TGCGCCAGCAGCTTCCTAGCAGGTAACTCCTACGAGCAGTACTTC. Its translation: CASSFLAGNSYEQYF.

This chain uses TRBV4-3 with TRBJ2-1; 9 bases match TRBD2. CDR1 and CDR2 from the germline V gene are LGHNA and YSLEER. V lost 1 base to trimming and J lost 3 bases; unmatched junction nucleotides: 4. This CDR3 spans 16 amino acids. CDR3 coding DNA: TGCGCCAGCAGCCAAGTGACTAGCGGAATCTACAATGAGCAGTTCTTC. It codes for CASSQVTSGIYNEQFF.

The sample holds many counts of this clonotype. The gene calls are TRBV29-1 and TRBJ2-2; TRBD1 might be the D (6 bases). Germline V gene data show CDR1 as SQVTM and CDR2 as ANQGSEA. V shed 4 bases and J shed 6 bases, with 9 bases lying between them. This CDR3 has 12 amino acids. Here the CDR3 reads CSVVWGPGELFF. The CDR3 DNA reads as TGCAGCGTTGTGTGGGGGCCCGGGGAGCTGTTTTTT.